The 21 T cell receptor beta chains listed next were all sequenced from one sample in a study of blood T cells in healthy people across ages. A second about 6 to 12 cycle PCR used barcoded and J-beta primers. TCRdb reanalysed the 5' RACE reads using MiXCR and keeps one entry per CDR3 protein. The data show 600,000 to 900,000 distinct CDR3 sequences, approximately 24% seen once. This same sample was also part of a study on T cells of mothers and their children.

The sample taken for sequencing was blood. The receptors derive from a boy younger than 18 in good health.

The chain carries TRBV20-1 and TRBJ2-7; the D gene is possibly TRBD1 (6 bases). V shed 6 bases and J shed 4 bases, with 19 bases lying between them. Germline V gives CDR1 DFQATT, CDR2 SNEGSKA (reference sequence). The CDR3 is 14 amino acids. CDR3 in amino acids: CSATTTGIGYEQYF. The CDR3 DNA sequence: TGCAGTGCGACCACTACAGGGATAGGGTACGAGCAGTACTTC.

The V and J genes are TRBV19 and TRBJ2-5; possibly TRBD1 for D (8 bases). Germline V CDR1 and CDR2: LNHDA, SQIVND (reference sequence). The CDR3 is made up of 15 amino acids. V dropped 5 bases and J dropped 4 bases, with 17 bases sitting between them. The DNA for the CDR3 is TGTGCCAGTAGTTCCGGACAGGGAGGGTTAGAGACCCAGTACTTC. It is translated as CASSSGQGGLETQYF.

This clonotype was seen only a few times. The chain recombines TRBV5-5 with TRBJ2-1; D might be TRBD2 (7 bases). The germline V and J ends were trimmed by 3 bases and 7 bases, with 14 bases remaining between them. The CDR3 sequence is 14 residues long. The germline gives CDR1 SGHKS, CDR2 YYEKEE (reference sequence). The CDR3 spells CASSWGGRRNEQFF. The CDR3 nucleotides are TGTGCCAGCAGCTGGGGGGGGCGACGGAATGAGCAGTTCTTC. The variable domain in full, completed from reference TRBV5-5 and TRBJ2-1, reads DAGVTQSPTHLIKTRGQQVTLRCSPISGHKSVSWYQQVLGQGPQFIFQYYEKEERGRGNFPDRFSARQFPNYSSELNVNALLLGDSALYLCASSWGGRRNEQFFGPGTRLTVL.

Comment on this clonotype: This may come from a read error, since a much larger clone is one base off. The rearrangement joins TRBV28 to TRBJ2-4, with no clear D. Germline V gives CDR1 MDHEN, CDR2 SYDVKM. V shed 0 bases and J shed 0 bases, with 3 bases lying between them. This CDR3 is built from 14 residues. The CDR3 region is CASSLWTAKNIQYF. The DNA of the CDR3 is TGTGCCAGCAGTTTATGGACAGCCAAAAACATTCAGTACTTC.

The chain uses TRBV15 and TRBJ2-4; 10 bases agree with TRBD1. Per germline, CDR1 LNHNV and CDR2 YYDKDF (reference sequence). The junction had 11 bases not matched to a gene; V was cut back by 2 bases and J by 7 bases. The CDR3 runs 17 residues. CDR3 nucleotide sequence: TGTGCCACCAGCAGAACCCCCGGGACAGGGGTTTCGAACATTCAGTACTTC. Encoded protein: CATSRTPGTGVSNIQYF.

The CDR3 sequence is CASSYPGVGYTF. DNA of the CDR3: TGTGCCAGCAGTTACCCAGGGGTTGGCTACACCTTC. The rearrangement links TRBV6-5 to TRBJ1-2, with TRBD1 as a possible D gene (6 bases). This CDR3 contains 12 residues. Germline assignment: CDR1 MNHEY and CDR2 SVGAGI. The V end was cut by 2 bases, the J end by 7 bases, with 8 bases between.

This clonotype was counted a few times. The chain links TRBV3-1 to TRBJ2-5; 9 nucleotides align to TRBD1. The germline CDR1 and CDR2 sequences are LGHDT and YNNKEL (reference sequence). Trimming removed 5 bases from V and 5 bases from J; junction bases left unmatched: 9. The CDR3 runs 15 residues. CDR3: CASSAPGQGMETQYF. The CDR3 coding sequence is TGTGCCAGCAGCGCCCCGGGACAGGGTATGGAGACCCAGTACTTC.

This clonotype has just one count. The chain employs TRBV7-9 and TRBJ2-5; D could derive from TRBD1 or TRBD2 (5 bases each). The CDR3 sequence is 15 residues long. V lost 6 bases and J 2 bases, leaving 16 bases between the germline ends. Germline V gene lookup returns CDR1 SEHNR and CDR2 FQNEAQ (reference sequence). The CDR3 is CASRAPGTGQETQYF. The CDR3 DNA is TGTGCCAGCAGGGCCCCCGGGACGGGACAAGAGACCCAGTACTTC.

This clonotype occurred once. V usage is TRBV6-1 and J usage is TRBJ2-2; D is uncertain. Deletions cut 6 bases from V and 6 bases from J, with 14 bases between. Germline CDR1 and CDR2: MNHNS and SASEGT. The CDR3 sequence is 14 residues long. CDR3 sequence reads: CASSLSGWPGELFF. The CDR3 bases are TGTGCCAGCAGCCTAAGTGGTTGGCCCGGGGAGCTGTTTTTT.

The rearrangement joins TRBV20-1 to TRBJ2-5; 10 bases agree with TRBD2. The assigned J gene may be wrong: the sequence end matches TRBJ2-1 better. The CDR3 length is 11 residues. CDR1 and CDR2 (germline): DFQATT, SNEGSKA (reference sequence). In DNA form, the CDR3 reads TGCAGTGGACTAGCGGGCCGCGAGCAGTTCTTC. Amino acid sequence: CSGLAGREQFF.

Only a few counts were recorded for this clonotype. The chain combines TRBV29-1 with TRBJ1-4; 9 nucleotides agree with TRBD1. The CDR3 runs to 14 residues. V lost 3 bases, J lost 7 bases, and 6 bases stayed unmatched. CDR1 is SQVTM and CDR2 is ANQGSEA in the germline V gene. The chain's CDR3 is CSVDKRDRAEKLFF. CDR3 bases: TGCAGCGTTGATAAGAGGGACAGGGCTGAAAAACTGTTTTTT.

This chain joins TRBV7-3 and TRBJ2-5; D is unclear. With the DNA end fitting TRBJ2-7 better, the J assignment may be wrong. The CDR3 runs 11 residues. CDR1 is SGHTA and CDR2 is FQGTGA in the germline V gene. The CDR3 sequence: CANPSGYEQYF. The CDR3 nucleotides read TGTGCCAACCCATCCGGGTACGAGCAGTACTTC.

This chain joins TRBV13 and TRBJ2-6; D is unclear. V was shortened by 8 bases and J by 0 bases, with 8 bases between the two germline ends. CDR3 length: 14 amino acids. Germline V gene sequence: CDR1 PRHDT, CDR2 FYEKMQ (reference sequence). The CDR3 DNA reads TGTGCCAGCGACCGCTTCTCTGGGGCCAACGTCCTGACTTTC. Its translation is CASDRFSGANVLTF.

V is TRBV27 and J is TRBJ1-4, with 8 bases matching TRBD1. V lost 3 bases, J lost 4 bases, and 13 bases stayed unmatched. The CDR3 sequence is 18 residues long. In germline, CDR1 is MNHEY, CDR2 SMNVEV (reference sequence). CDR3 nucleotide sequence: TGTGCCAGCAGTTTGGAAGGATCGAGCGGACAGGGTAATGAAAAACTGTTTTTT. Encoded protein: CASSLEGSSGQGNEKLFF.

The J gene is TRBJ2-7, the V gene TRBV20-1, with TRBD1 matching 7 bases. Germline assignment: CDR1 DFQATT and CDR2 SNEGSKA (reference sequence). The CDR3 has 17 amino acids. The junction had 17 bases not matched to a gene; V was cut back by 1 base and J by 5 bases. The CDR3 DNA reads TGCAGTGCTAGAGGAGGACGACAGGGAGCGTATTGGGACGAGCAGTACTTC. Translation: CSARGGRQGAYWDEQYF.

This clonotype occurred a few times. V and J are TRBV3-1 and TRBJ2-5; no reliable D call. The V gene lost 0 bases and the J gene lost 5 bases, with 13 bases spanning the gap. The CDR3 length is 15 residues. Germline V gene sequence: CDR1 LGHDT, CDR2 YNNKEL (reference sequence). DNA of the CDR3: TGTGCCAGCAGCCAAGACTTGGACGGGTGGGAGACCCAGTACTTC. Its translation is CASSQDLDGWETQYF.

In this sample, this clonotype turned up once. CDR3 DNA sequence: TGTGCCAGCAGTGAACGAGGGACAGGGTCCCACGAGCAGTACTTC. Its protein is CASSERGTGSHEQYF. The rearrangement links TRBV25-1 to TRBJ2-7, with 9 bases lining up with TRBD1. The junction had 7 bases not matched to a gene; V was cut back by 2 bases and J by 5 bases. CDR1 and CDR2 (germline): MGHDK, SYGVNS. This CDR3 region has 15 residues.

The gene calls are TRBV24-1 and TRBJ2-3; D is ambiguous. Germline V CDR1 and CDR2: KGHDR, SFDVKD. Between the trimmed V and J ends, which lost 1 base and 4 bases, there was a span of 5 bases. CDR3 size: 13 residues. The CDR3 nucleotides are TGTGCCACCAGTGATTTTGGCGCAGATACGCAGTATTTT. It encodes CATSDFGADTQYF.

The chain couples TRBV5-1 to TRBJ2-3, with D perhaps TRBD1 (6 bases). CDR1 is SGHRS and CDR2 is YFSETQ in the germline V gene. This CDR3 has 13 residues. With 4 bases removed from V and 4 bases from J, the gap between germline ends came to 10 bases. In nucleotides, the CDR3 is TGCGCCAGCAGCGCAGGGGCATCAGATACGCAGTATTTT. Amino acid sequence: CASSAGASDTQYF.

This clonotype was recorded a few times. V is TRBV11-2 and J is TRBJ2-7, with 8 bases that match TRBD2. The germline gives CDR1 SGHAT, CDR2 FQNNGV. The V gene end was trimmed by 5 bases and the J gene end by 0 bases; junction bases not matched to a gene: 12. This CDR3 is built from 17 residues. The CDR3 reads CASSPRFGAGVSYEQYF. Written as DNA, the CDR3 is TGTGCCAGCAGCCCCCGTTTCGGAGCGGGGGTCTCCTACGAGCAGTACTTC.

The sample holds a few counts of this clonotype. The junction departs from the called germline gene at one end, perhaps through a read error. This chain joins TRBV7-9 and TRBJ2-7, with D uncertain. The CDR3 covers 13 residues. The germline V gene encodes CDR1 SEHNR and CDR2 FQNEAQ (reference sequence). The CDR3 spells CAGSEDRGSEQYF. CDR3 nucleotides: TGTGCCGGCAGCGAAGACCGCGGATCCGAGCAGTACTTC.